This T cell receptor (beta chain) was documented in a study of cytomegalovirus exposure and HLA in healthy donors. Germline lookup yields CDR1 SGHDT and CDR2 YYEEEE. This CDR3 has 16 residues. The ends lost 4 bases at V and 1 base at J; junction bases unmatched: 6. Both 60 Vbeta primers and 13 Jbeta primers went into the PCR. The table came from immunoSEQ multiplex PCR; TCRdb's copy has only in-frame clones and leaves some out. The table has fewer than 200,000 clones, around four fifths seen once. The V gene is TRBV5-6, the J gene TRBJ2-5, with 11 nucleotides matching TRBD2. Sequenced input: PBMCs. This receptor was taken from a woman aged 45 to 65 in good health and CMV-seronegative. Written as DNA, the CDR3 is TGTGCCAGCAGCACGGGACTAGCGGAATCCCAAGAGACCCAGTACTTC. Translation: CASSTGLAESQETQYF.